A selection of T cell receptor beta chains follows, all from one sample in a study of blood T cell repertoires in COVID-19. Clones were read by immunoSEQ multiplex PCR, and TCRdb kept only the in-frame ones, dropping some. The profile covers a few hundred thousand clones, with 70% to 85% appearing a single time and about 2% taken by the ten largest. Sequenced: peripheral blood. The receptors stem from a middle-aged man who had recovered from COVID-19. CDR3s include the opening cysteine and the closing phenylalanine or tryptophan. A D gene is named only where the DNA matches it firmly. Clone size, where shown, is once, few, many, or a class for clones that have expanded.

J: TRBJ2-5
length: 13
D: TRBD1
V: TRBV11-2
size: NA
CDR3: CASSPGQGVTQYF
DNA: TGTGCCAGCAGCCCAGGACAGGGGGTGACCCAGTACTTC

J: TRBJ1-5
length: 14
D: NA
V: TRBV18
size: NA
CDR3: CASSAARANQPQHF
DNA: TGTGCCAGCTCAGCGGCCAGGGCCAATCAGCCCCAGCATTTT

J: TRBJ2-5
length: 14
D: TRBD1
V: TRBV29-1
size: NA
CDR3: CSVEGRGYGETQYF
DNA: TGCAGCGTTGAAGGCAGGGGGTACGGGGAGACCCAGTACTTC

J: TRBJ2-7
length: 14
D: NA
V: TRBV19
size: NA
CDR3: CASRPGTVSYEQYF
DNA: TGTGCCAGTAGACCGGGGACTGTCTCCTACGAGCAGTACTTC

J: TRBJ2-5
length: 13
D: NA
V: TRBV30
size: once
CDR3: CALASFQGETQYF
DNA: TGTGCCTTAGCTAGTTTCCAGGGGGAGACCCAGTACTTC

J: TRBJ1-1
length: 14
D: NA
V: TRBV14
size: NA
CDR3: CASTLFGGSTEAFF
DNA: TGTGCCAGCACCCTGTTTGGGGGGAGCACTGAAGCTTTCTTT

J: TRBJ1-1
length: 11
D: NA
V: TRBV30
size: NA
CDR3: CAWGGNTEAFF
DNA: TGTGCCTGGGGCGGGAACACTGAAGCTTTCTTT

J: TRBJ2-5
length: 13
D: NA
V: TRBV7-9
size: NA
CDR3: CASSGGSGETQYF
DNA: TGTGCCAGCAGTGGCGGTAGCGGAGAGACCCAGTACTTC

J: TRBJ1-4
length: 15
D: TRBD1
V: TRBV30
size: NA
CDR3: CAWSTGQPAGEKLFF
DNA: TGTGCCTGGAGTACGGGACAGCCGGCAGGCGAAAAACTGTTTTTT

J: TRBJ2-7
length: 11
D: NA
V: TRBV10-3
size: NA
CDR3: CATGESYEQYF
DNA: TGTGCCACGGGAGAGAGTTACGAGCAGTACTTC

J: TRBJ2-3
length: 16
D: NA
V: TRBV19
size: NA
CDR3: CASSSVASAGTDTQYF
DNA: TGTGCCAGTAGTTCGGTCGCTAGCGCGGGCACAGATACGCAGTATTTT

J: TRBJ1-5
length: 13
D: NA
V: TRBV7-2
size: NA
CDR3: CASAAVMNQPQHF
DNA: TGTGCCAGCGCGGCAGTGATGAATCAGCCCCAGCATTTT

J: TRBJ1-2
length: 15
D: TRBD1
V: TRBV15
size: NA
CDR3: CATSRGGQSVYGYTF
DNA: TGTGCCACCAGCAGAGGGGGACAGTCCGTCTATGGCTACACCTTC

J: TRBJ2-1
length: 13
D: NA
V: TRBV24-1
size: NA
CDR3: CATSDPTRAEQFF
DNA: TGTGCCACCAGTGATCCAACTAGGGCTGAGCAGTTCTTC

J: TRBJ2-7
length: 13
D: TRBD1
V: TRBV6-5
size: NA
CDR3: CASLTGGSYEQYF
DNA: TGTGCCAGCTTGACAGGGGGATCCTACGAGCAGTACTTC

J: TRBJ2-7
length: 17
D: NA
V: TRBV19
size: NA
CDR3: CARNGVASPGGFYEQYF
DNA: TGTGCCAGAAATGGGGTAGCCTCACCCGGGGGATTCTACGAGCAGTACTTC

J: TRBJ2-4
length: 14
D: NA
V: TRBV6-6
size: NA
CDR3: CASRLDLVENIQYF
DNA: TGTGCCAGCAGGTTGGACTTAGTCGAAAACATTCAGTACTTC

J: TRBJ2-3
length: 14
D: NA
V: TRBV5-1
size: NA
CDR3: CASSGGFSTDTQYF
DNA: TGCGCCAGCAGCGGCGGTTTTTCCACAGATACGCAGTATTTT

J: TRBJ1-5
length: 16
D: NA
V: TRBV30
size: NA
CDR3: CAWSHRTGYSNQPQHF
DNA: TGTGCCTGGAGTCACAGGACGGGTTATAGCAATCAGCCCCAGCATTTT

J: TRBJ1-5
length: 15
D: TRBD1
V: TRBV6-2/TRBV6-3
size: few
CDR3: CASSAGQGKNQPQHF
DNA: TGTGCCAGCAGTGCGGGACAGGGGAAAAATCAGCCCCAGCATTTT

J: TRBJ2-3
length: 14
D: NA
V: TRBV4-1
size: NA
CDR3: CASSQEGATDTQYF
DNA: TGCGCCAGCAGCCAGGAGGGTGCCACAGATACGCAGTATTTT

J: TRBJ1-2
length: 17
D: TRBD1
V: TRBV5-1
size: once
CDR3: CASSLPLGQGENYGYTF
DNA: TGCGCCAGCAGCTTGCCCCTTGGACAGGGGGAAAACTATGGCTACACCTTC

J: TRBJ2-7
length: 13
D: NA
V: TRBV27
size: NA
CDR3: CASSLDSFYEQYF
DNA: TGTGCCAGCAGTTTAGACAGCTTCTACGAGCAGTACTTC

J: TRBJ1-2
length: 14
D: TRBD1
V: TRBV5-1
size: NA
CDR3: CASSLDGQGYGYTF
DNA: TGCGCCAGCAGCTTGGACGGACAGGGGTATGGCTACACCTTC

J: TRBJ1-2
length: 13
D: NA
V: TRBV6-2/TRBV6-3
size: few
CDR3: CASSKTDNYGYTF
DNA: TGTGCCAGCAGTAAAACAGATAACTATGGCTACACCTTC

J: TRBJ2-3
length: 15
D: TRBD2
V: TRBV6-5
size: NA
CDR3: CASSYTSGGRDTQYF
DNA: TGTGCCAGCAGTTATACTAGCGGGGGCCGGGATACGCAGTATTTT

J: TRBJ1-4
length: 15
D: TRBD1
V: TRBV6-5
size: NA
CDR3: CASRTNRGTNEKLFF
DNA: TGTGCCAGCAGAACTAACAGGGGAACTAATGAAAAACTGTTTTTT

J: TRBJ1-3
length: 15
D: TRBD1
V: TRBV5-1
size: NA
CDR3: CASRPTDREGNTIYF
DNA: TGCGCCAGCCGACCGACGGACAGGGAAGGAAACACCATATATTTT

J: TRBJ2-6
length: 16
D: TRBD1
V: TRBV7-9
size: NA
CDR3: CASSQMTGLGANVLTF
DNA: TGTGCCAGCAGCCAGATGACAGGGCTGGGGGCCAACGTCCTGACTTTC

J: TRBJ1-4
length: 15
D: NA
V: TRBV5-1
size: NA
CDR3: CASSLYGATNEKLFF
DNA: TGCGCCAGCAGCTTGTACGGTGCAACTAATGAAAAACTGTTTTTT

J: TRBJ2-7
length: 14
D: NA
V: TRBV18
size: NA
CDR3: CASFPGASQTEQYF
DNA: TGTGCCAGCTTCCCGGGAGCCAGTCAAACCGAGCAGTACTTC

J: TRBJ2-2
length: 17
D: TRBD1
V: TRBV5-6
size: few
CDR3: CASSLAIGQGEAGELFF
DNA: TGTGCCAGCAGCTTGGCCATTGGACAGGGTGAAGCCGGGGAGCTGTTTTTT

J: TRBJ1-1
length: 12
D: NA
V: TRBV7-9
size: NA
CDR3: CASSLVGGEAFF
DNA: TGTGCCAGCAGCTTAGTCGGGGGTGAAGCTTTCTTT

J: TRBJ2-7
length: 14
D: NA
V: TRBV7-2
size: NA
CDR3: CASSLAGANYEQYF
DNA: TGTGCCAGCAGCTTAGCAGGGGCAAACTACGAGCAGTACTTC

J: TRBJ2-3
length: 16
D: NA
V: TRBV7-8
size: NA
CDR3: CASSLLRKAGTDTQYF
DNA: TGTGCCAGCAGCTTATTACGCAAGGCCGGGACAGATACGCAGTATTTT

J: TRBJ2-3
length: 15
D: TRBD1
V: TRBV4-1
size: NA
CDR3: CASSLRQGRADTQYF
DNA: TGCGCCAGCAGCCTACGACAGGGTAGGGCAGATACGCAGTATTTT

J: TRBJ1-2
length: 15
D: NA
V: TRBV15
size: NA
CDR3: CATSRGSRGNYGYTF
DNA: TGTGCCACCAGCAGAGGGTCAAGGGGGAACTATGGCTACACCTTC

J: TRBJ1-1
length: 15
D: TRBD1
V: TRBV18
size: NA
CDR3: CASSPPGQRDTEAFF
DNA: TGTGCCAGCTCACCCCCGGGACAGCGTGACACTGAAGCTTTCTTT

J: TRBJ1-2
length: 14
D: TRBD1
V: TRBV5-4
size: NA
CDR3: CASSPDRAIYGYTF
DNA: TGTGCCAGCAGCCCGGACAGGGCGATCTATGGCTACACCTTC

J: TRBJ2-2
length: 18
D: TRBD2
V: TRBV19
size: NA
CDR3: CASSIELAAQPNTGELFF
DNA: TGTGCCAGTAGTATAGAGCTAGCGGCTCAACCGAACACCGGGGAGCTGTTTTTT

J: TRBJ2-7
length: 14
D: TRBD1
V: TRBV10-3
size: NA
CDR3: CAISPGTGSYEQYF
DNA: TGTGCCATCAGCCCTGGGACAGGTTCCTACGAGCAGTACTTC

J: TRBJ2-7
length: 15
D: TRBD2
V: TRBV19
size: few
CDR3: CASSRSGGSPYEQYF
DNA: TGTGCCAGTAGCCGAAGCGGGGGTTCCCCCTACGAGCAGTACTTC

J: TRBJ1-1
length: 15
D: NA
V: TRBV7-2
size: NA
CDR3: CASSLRTDLNTEAFF
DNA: TGTGCCAGCAGCTTACGGACAGATTTGAACACTGAAGCTTTCTTT

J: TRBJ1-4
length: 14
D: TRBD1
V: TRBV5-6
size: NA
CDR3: CASSTGGQGEKLFF
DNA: TGTGCCAGCAGCACAGGGGGCCAGGGCGAAAAACTGTTTTTT

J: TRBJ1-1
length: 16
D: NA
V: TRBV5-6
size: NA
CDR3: CASSLALEGFYTEAFF
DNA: TGTGCCAGCAGCTTGGCCCTGGAGGGATTCTACACTGAAGCTTTCTTT

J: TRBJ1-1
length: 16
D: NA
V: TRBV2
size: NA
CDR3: CASRSESVSGGPEAFF
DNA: TGTGCCAGCAGGTCAGAATCGGTGTCGGGAGGCCCTGAAGCTTTCTTT

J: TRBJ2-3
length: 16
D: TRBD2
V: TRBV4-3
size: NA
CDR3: CASSQELAGYTDTQYF
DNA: TGCGCCAGCAGCCAAGAACTAGCGGGGTACACAGATACGCAGTATTTT

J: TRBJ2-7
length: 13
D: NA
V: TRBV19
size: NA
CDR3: CASSITGLYEQYF
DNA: TGTGCCAGTAGTATTACAGGGCTCTACGAGCAGTACTTC

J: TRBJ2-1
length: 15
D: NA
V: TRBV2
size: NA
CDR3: CASSVRLADVNEQFF
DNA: TGTGCCAGCAGTGTAAGGCTAGCCGACGTGAATGAGCAGTTCTTC

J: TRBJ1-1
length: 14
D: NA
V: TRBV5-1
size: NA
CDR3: CASSLGGRLDEAFF
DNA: TGCGCCAGCAGCTTGGGAGGCAGACTAGATGAAGCTTTCTTT

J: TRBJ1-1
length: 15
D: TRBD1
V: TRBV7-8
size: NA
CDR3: CASSARQGARNEAFF
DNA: TGTGCCAGCAGCGCAAGACAGGGGGCCAGAAATGAAGCTTTCTTT

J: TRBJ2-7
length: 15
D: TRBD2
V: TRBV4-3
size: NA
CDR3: CASSQVPSGSDEQYF
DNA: TGCGCCAGCAGCCAAGTCCCTAGCGGGAGTGACGAGCAGTACTTC

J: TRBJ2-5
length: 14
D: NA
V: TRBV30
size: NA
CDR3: CAWSTPPIRETQYF
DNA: TGTGCCTGGAGTACCCCTCCCATTCGGGAGACCCAGTACTTC

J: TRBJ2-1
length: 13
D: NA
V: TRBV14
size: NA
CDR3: CASSHLPGSEQFF
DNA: TGTGCCAGCAGCCATCTCCCAGGCAGTGAGCAGTTCTTC

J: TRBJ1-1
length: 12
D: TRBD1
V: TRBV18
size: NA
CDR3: CASSSGGLEAFF
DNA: TGTGCCAGCTCGTCAGGGGGGCTTGAAGCTTTCTTT

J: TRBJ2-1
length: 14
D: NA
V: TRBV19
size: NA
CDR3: CASSTQTTLNEQFF
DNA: TGTGCCAGTAGTACTCAGACAACTTTAAATGAGCAGTTCTTC

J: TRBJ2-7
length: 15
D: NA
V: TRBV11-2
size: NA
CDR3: CASRPPGLFFSEQYF
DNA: TGTGCCAGCAGACCCCCAGGACTCTTCTTCTCCGAGCAGTACTTC

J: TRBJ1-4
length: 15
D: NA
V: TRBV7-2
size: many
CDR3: CASSLVGTTNEKLFF
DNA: TGTGCCAGCAGCTTAGTGGGCACAACTAATGAAAAACTGTTTTTT

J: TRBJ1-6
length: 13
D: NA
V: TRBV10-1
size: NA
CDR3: CASRFDSNSPLHF
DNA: TGCGCCAGCAGATTTGACAGCAATTCACCCCTCCACTTT